This T cell receptor (beta chain) was captured by sequencing in a study of identifying expanded T cells in peripheral blood. Healthy donors had no documented immune events, such as infections, while sampled. With regard to this clone: Its antigen is unknown.

Clones were read by immunoSEQ multiplex PCR, and TCRdb kept only the in-frame ones, dropping some. The sample shows under 130,000 clones, roughly 90% of them seen only once. The V end was cut by 9 bases, the J end by 1 base, with 13 bases between. The CDR3 consists of 14 residues. Germline V gene data show CDR1 as LNHDA and CDR2 as SQIVND (reference sequence). Study-level points and caveats: Clone count variance between approximately two-week samples rose with total template count. About 1.3 clones differed between technical replicates, versus approximately 17 and 20 over time.

The chain couples TRBV19 to TRBJ1-5; D is ambiguous. This receptor was taken from a person between 18 and 75 years old in good health. The sample was blood. In nucleotides, the CDR3 is TGTGCCAGCAGGCGGGAGGAGAGCAATCAGCCCCAGCATTTT. Translating gives CASRREESNQPQHF.